This T cell receptor (beta chain) derives from a study of regulatory T cells in long-lasting Graves disease. Findings and caveats of the study: Persistent disease exhibited a predilection for TRBV28, TRBJ1-2 and TRBJ2-5.

Time point given: newly diagnosed GD, antithyroid drugs for less than 3 months. PBMC-extracted RNA yielded the TCR library. This clonotype was picked up many times. Its matching antigen is unknown. The CDR3 contains 13 residues. The V gene's germline CDR1 is SGHKS and CDR2 YYEKEE (reference sequence). Trimming took 4 bases from V and 8 from J, leaving 15 bases between them. Libraries of TCR beta came from iRepertoire HTBI primers plus Arm-PCR of CDR3 regions. Authors' analysis steps: Analysis of the samples identified 60 to 75 TRBV and 15 or so TRBJ segments. TCRdb reprocessed the multiplex PCR reads with MiXCR, giving one entry per CDR3 protein. TCRdb, not the authors, supplied the V and J calls. The sample has about 530,000 distinct CDR3 sequences; 15% to 20% are singletons. These records were also assigned to another study, of T cells in Graves' hyperthyroidism and ophthalmopathy. That publication notes: In the first-round RT-PCR of the TCR CDR3, the HTBI primer set was used. Among thyroid clonotypes expanded above 0.001, most also appeared in blood.

This material consisted of peripheral blood mononuclear cells (PBMCs), taken at new diagnosis, from a patient treated with antithyroid drugs. This TCR was sampled from a woman aged 40-60 years with Graves disease. V is TRBV5-5 and J is TRBJ1-2; tentatively, D is TRBD1 (5 bases). The CDR3 reads CASSTWGDRGYTF. Here the CDR3 DNA reads TGTGCCAGCAGCACGTGGGGGGATAGAGGCTACACCTTC.